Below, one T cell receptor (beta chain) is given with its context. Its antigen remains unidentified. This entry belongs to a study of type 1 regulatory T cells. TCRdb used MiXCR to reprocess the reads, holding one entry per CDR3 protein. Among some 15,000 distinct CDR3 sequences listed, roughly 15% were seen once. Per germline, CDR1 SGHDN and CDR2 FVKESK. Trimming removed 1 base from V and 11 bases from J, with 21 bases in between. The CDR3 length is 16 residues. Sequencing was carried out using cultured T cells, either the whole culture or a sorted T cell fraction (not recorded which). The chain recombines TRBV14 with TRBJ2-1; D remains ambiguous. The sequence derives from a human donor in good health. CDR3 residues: CASSQVGFFRGHKQFF. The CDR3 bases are TGTGCCAGCAGCCAAGTAGGATTCTTCCGAGGCCATAAGCAGTTCTTC.